The rows below give T cell receptor beta chains drawn from one sample of a study of blood T cell repertoires in COVID-19. Clones were read by immunoSEQ multiplex PCR, and TCRdb kept only the in-frame ones, dropping some. The table lists 240,000 or so clones, more than 80% of them singletons, with roughly 8% in the top ten. Sequencing used peripheral blood. The origin of the receptors is an elderly woman with COVID-19, enrolled during active disease. CDR3s include the opening cysteine and the closing phenylalanine or tryptophan. The D gene is left open where the match is weak. Clone size, where shown, is once, few, many, or a class for clones that have expanded.

d_call	v_call	j_call	clone_size	cdr3_aa	cdr3_nt
-	TRBV5-6	TRBJ1-1	-	CASSLGGTGGTEAFF	TGTGCCAGCAGCTTGGGGGGAACCGGAGGGACTGAAGCTTTCTTT
-	TRBV7-2	TRBJ1-5	-	CASSSSGRSGPQHF	TGTGCCAGCAGCTCCTCGGGGAGAAGTGGGCCCCAGCATTTT
-	TRBV11-2	TRBJ2-7	-	CASSYQGGRRGYYEQYF	TGTGCCAGCAGCTACCAAGGTGGGCGGAGGGGCTATTACGAGCAGTACTTC
TRBD1	TRBV5-1	TRBJ1-1	-	CASTPDRGNTEAFF	TGCGCCAGCACCCCGGACAGGGGGAACACTGAAGCTTTCTTT
-	TRBV30	TRBJ2-2	-	CAWNDRNTGELFF	TGTGCCTGGAATGACAGAAACACCGGGGAGCTGTTTTTT
TRBD2	TRBV7-2	TRBJ2-3	few	CASSLLLAGGDTQYF	TGTGCCAGCAGCCTATTGTTAGCGGGAGGGGATACGCAGTATTTT
TRBD2	TRBV4-1	TRBJ2-7	-	CASSRSTSGASYEQYF	TGCGCCAGCAGCCGTTCAACTAGCGGGGCCAGCTACGAGCAGTACTTC
-	TRBV6-5	TRBJ2-7	few	CASGPRREVPYEQYF	TGTGCCAGCGGCCCCCGCAGGGAAGTCCCCTACGAGCAGTACTTC
-	TRBV2	TRBJ1-6	once	CASSQGNSPLHF	TGTGCCAGCAGTCAGGGAAATTCACCCCTCCACTTT
TRBD2	TRBV5-1	TRBJ2-3	-	CASSFSSGGADTQYF	TGCGCCAGCAGCTTTTCTAGCGGGGGGGCCGATACGCAGTATTTT
-	TRBV5-4	TRBJ2-7	-	CASSSPRETQYF	TGTGCCAGCAGCTCCCCCAGGGAAACGCAGTACTTC
-	TRBV5-1	TRBJ2-5	-	CASSGETQYF	TGCGCCAGCAGCGGCGAGACCCAGTACTTC
-	TRBV6-5	TRBJ1-1	-	CASSYSRSGLTEAFF	TGTGCCAGCAGTTACTCGCGCAGCGGGCTGACTGAAGCTTTCTTT
-	TRBV7-9	TRBJ2-7	-	CASTLGEVSYEQYF	TGTGCCAGCACCTTGGGGGAGGTATCCTACGAGCAGTACTTC
-	TRBV18	TRBJ2-2	once	CASSLGGTGELFF	TGTGCCAGCTCCCTCGGGGGCACCGGGGAGCTGTTTTTT
TRBD1	TRBV13	TRBJ1-3	-	CASSPWGQGGNTIYF	TGTGCCAGCAGCCCCTGGGGACAGGGTGGAAACACCATATATTTT
-	TRBV4-1	TRBJ1-5	few	CASSPQGTSNQPQHF	TGCGCCAGCAGCCCCCAGGGAACTAGCAATCAGCCCCAGCATTTT
TRBD1	TRBV2	TRBJ1-6	-	CASRGTGSPPLHF	TGTGCCAGCAGGGGGACAGGGAGTCCACCCCTCCACTTT
-	TRBV21-1	TRBJ1-4	-	CACLTWGLKGEKLFF	TGTGCCTGTTTAACCTGGGGCCTGAAGGGAGAAAAACTGTTTTTT
-	TRBV12-3/TRBV12-4	TRBJ1-1	-	CATLGGGTEAFF	TGTGCCACCCTAGGGGGGGGGACTGAAGCTTTCTTT
-	TRBV10-1	TRBJ2-1	-	CASSESRGGLYNEQFF	TGCGCCAGCAGTGAGTCGAGGGGGGGTCTCTACAATGAGCAGTTCTTC
TRBD1	TRBV28	TRBJ1-2	-	CASSPLLRTGDNYGYTF	TGTGCCAGCAGTCCCCTCCTGAGGACAGGGGACAACTATGGCTACACCTTC
-	TRBV3-1/TRBV3-2	TRBJ2-7	few	CASSHSGEQYF	TGTGCCAGCAGCCACTCAGGGGAGCAGTACTTC
TRBD2	TRBV28	TRBJ2-1	-	CASSLRASGSYNEQFF	TGTGCCAGCAGTTTACGGGCTAGCGGGTCCTACAATGAGCAGTTCTTC
TRBD1	TRBV19	TRBJ1-4	-	CASSIMTGGNEKLFF	TGTGCCAGTAGTATTATGACAGGGGGAAATGAAAAACTGTTTTTT
TRBD1	TRBV9	TRBJ1-4	-	CASSLTGVGEKLFF	TGTGCCAGCAGCCTCACAGGGGTGGGTGAAAAACTGTTTTTT
-	TRBV2	TRBJ1-1	-	CAFSLDGGLEAFF	TGTGCCTTCTCGTTGGACGGAGGTCTTGAAGCTTTCTTT
TRBD2	TRBV7-9	TRBJ2-1	-	CASSSSGSFEQFF	TGTGCCAGCAGTTCTAGCGGGAGCTTTGAGCAGTTCTTC
-	TRBV5-8	TRBJ1-5	once	CASSPVVEPQHF	TGTGCCAGCAGCCCGGTGGTTGAGCCCCAGCATTTT
TRBD1	TRBV4-1	TRBJ1-5	-	CASSKEQGFLPQHF	TGCGCCAGCAGCAAAGAACAGGGGTTCTTGCCCCAGCATTTT
-	TRBV19	TRBJ2-7	-	CASSMGSVEQYF	TGTGCCAGTAGTATGGGCTCCGTCGAGCAGTACTTC
-	TRBV11-2	TRBJ2-1	-	CASSSEGDSEQFF	TGTGCCAGCAGCTCCGAAGGAGATAGTGAGCAGTTCTTC
-	TRBV6-2/TRBV6-3	TRBJ1-4	-	CASSPWGGENEKLFF	TGTGCCAGCAGTCCCTGGGGAGGGGAGAATGAAAAACTGTTTTTT
-	TRBV5-1	TRBJ1-1	-	CASSPAPALAEAFF	TGCGCCAGCAGCCCGGCCCCAGCGCTCGCTGAAGCTTTCTTT
-	TRBV10-3	TRBJ1-1	-	CAIGSGTAYTEAFF	TGTGCCATCGGTTCCGGGACTGCGTACACTGAAGCTTTCTTT
-	TRBV4-3	TRBJ2-3	few	CASSQVTGVPSTDTQYF	TGCGCCAGCAGCCAAGTGACGGGAGTCCCTAGCACAGATACGCAGTATTTT
TRBD2	TRBV7-2	TRBJ2-7	once	CASSRASGSYEQYF	TGTGCCAGCAGCCGGGCTAGCGGGAGCTACGAGCAGTACTTC
TRBD1	TRBV3-1/TRBV3-2	TRBJ1-5	few	CASSLGTGDQPQHF	TGTGCCAGCAGCCTAGGGACAGGGGATCAGCCCCAGCATTTT
-	TRBV5-1	TRBJ1-2	once	CASSLAGLSGYTF	TGCGCCAGCAGCTTGGCAGGGCTTTCCGGCTACACCTTC
-	TRBV7-7	TRBJ2-2	-	CASSLRRTGELFF	TGTGCTAGCAGCTTACGGCGGACCGGGGAGCTGTTTTTT
-	TRBV28	TRBJ1-2	-	CASSLSLGGDNYGYTF	TGTGCCAGCAGCCTAAGTTTGGGGGGGGATAACTATGGCTACACCTTC
-	TRBV5-6	TRBJ1-1	-	CASSSTRNTEAFF	TGTGCCAGCAGTTCGACTAGGAACACTGAAGCTTTCTTT
-	TRBV6-6	TRBJ1-5	once	CASRADSRNQPQHF	TGTGCCAGCAGGGCGGACAGCCGCAATCAGCCCCAGCATTTT
TRBD2	TRBV19	TRBJ2-4	-	CASQWGSGKAKNIQYF	TGTGCCAGTCAATGGGGTAGCGGGAAAGCCAAAAACATTCAGTACTTC
-	TRBV2	TRBJ1-5	-	CASSLQADSNQPQHF	TGTGCCAGCAGTCTACAGGCGGACAGCAATCAGCCCCAGCATTTT
TRBD2	TRBV24-1	TRBJ2-2	-	CATSAPLAGVDGELFF	TGTGCCACCAGTGCCCCACTAGCGGGAGTAGACGGGGAGCTGTTTTTT